A single sample gave rise to the 10 T cell receptor beta chains below, sequenced in a study of T cell clonality in common variable immunodeficiency. Profiled with immunoSEQ multiplex PCR; TCRdb holds only in-frame clones, not every one. The profile covers some 60,000 clones, none occurring a single time. Sequencing was performed on peripheral blood mononuclear cells. These receptors all come from a person aged 18 to 75 in good health.

This clone was observed many times. This CDR3 is CSATGTAGEQYF. The covered CDR3 bases are TGCAGTGCTACCGGGACAGCTGGCGAG. The chain employs TRBV20-1 and TRBJ2-7; TRBD1 matches 7 bases. The missing CDR3 end, 3 residues past where the read stops, is filled in from the germline J gene. V was pared by 4 bases and J by 6 bases, with 6 bases of the junction left unmatched. Germline V gene lookup returns CDR1 DFQATT and CDR2 SNEGSKA (reference sequence). This CDR3 has 12 residues.

This clone was seen repeatedly, ten times or more. The read ends 3 residues shy of where the CDR3 ends; the end is completed using the germline J gene. The rearrangement joins TRBV5-6 to TRBJ1-2; 8 nucleotides line up with TRBD1. Germline V CDR1 and CDR2: SGHDT, YYEEEE. V was clipped by 4 bases and J by 4 bases; unmatched bases: 6. The CDR3 runs to 14 residues. Partial CDR3 DNA: TGTGCCAGCAGCCTGGACAGGGAGAGCTATGGC. It translates to CASSLDRESYG. The whole CDR3 protein reads CASSLDRESYGYTF.

This clone was recorded many times. The sequenced fragment ends 3 residues before the CDR3 boundary, so the rest is inferred from the germline J gene. The V gene is TRBV30, the J gene TRBJ2-1, with D perhaps being TRBD1 or TRBD2 (6 bases each). Germline V gene lookup returns CDR1 GTSNPN and CDR2 SVGIG (reference sequence). The CDR3 has 12 amino acids. V gave up 6 bases and J gave up 8 bases, with 14 bases separating them. CDR3 residues: CACGGPGDEQFF. The DNA read from the CDR3 is TGTGCCTGTGGAGGGCCAGGGGATGAG.

Many counts were recorded for this clone. The CDR3 sequence: CSARDQQGVGTEAFF. The sequenced CDR3 bases are TGCAGTGCTAGGGATCAACAGGGAGTGGGCACTGAA. The V call is TRBV20-1, the J call TRBJ1-1; weak D call: TRBD1 (6 bases). Read coverage stops 3 residues before the CDR3 terminus; the germline J gene supplies the remainder. This CDR3 is 15 amino acids long. Trimming removed 3 bases from V and 4 bases from J, with 18 bases in between. Germline-derived CDR1 and CDR2 are DFQATT and SNEGSKA (reference sequence).

This clone was picked up many times. The junction shows a germline mismatch at one end, possibly a read error. The read ends 3 residues before the CDR3 terminus; that terminus is restored from the germline J gene. V gene TRBV4-2 combines with J gene TRBJ2-7; 10 bases line up with TRBD2. The germline gives CDR1 LGHNA, CDR2 YNFKEQ. This CDR3 has 16 residues. The sequenced CDR3 bases are TGCGCCAGCAGCCCGCGCCCCGGGACTAGCGCGGACGAG. Residues: CASSPRPGTSADE. The full CDR3 is CASSPRPGTSADEQYF.

This clone was observed many times. The read terminates 3 residues before the CDR3 end, so the remaining end is supplied by the germline J gene. The rearrangement uses TRBV5-1 and TRBJ2-3; D perhaps matches TRBD2 (7 bases). The V and J ends lost 4 bases and 5 bases respectively, with 17 bases between them. Germline-derived CDR1 and CDR2 are SGHRS and YFSETQ. This CDR3 is 15 amino acids long. Partial CDR3 DNA: TGCGCCAGCAGCCCCACTAGCGTAGGGGGAGATACG. Translation gives CASSPTSVGGDT. The whole CDR3 sequence reads CASSPTSVGGDTQYF.

The sample holds many counts of this clone. The read halts 3 residues ahead of the CDR3 end, with the missing end drawn from the germline J gene. This chain links TRBV5-4 with TRBJ2-7, with D possibly being TRBD1 (6 bases). This CDR3 is built from 15 residues. Trimming pared 0 bases from V and 0 bases from J, leaving 10 bases between. Looked up from germline, CDR1 is SGHNT and CDR2 is YYREEE (reference sequence). The CDR3 protein is CASSLGRGSSYEQYF. CDR3 bases read: TGTGCCAGCAGCTTGGGCAGGGGAAGCTCCTACGAG.

This clone has at least ten counts. The DNA ends 3 residues before the CDR3 does, and the rest of the CDR3 is filled in from the germline J gene. The V and J genes are TRBV20-1 and TRBJ1-5; D unresolved. CDR1 and CDR2 (germline): DFQATT, SNEGSKA (reference sequence). CDR3 length equals 14 residues. V lost 0 bases to trimming and J lost 6 bases, with 12 bases between them. The CDR3 sequence: CSARDDGFGQPQHF. CDR3 DNA, as far as it was read: TGCAGTGCTAGAGATGACGGGTTTGGTCAGCCC.

This clone was observed many times. The CDR3 end is not reached by the read, which stops 3 residues before it; the germline J gene fills it in. The chain recombines TRBV19 with TRBJ1-1; D is perhaps TRBD1 (6 bases). V lost 1 base and J lost 3, with 12 bases in between. The germline V gene encodes CDR1 LNHDA and CDR2 SQIVND (reference sequence). The CDR3 has 15 amino acids. CDR3 bases read: TGTGCCAGTAGTATAGGGGGCAGGGGATACACTGAA. Encoded protein: CASSIGGRGYTE. The entire CDR3 protein reads CASSIGGRGYTEAFF.

In its sample, this clone was seen many times. The read stops 3 residues short of the end of the CDR3; the missing end is completed from the germline J gene. This chain connects TRBV5-6 to TRBJ1-6; possibly TRBD1 for D (5 bases). Trimming stripped 4 bases from V and 7 bases from J, with 15 bases between. This CDR3 contains 15 residues. Germline V gene data show CDR1 as SGHDT and CDR2 as YYEEEE. CDR3 DNA, as far as it was read: TGTGCCAGCAGCGTGCTGGGGGGAAGGAATTCACCC. Amino acids: CASSVLGGRNSP. The full CDR3 is CASSVLGGRNSPLHF.